Listed here are 23 T cell receptor beta chains from one sample, sequenced in a study of CD8 T cells in ankylosing spondylitis. TCRdb called the 5' RACE reads again in MiXCR, with one record for every CDR3 protein. The sample yields some 140,000 distinct CDR3 sequences, over 9.5% seen once. Sequenced material: blood, either unsorted or a sorted T cell fraction (not recorded which). These receptors all come from a female donor with ankylosing spondylitis or in good health (not recorded which).

Only a few counts were recorded for this clonotype. The rearrangement links TRBV5-1 to TRBJ2-2; D is possibly TRBD2 (6 bases). From germline, CDR1 is SGHRS and CDR2 YFSETQ. Trimming took 2 bases from V and 2 from J, leaving 10 bases between them. CDR3 length equals 15 residues. For the CDR3, the DNA is TGCGCCAGCAGCTTCGGGACTTTCAACACCGGGGAGCTGTTTTTT. Its protein product is CASSFGTFNTGELFF.

This clonotype was detected many times. The chain recombines TRBV28 with TRBJ2-2, with D perhaps TRBD1 or TRBD2 (6 bases each). The CDR3 is 12 amino acids. Trimming stripped 8 bases from V and 5 bases from J, with 9 bases between. The V gene's germline CDR1 is MDHEN and CDR2 SYDVKM. The CDR3 nucleotides are TGTGCCAGCGGGGGGCCTACCGGGGAGCTGTTTTTT. It codes for CASGGPTGELFF.

This chain links TRBV2 with TRBJ1-5; 7 bases match TRBD1. This CDR3 has 15 amino acids. The germline V gene has CDR1 SNHLY and CDR2 FYNNEI. Trimming at V came to 5 bases and at J to 6 bases, leaving 10 bases not matched to a gene. As DNA, the CDR3 is TGTGCCAGCAGTAGAAGCCAGGGGGGCGGTCAGCCCCAGCATTTT. Amino acids: CASSRSQGGGQPQHF. The variable domain in full, completed from reference TRBV2 and TRBJ1-5, reads EPEVTQTPSHQVTQMGQEVILRCVPISNHLYFYWYRQILGQKVEFLVSFYNNEISEKSEIFDDQFSVERPDGSNFTLKIRSTKLEDSAMYFCASSRSQGGGQPQHFGDGTRLSIL.

This clonotype was seen repeatedly, ten times or more. This chain uses TRBV28 with TRBJ2-7; TRBD1 matches 8 bases. Germline loops: CDR1 MDHEN, CDR2 SYDVKM. Losses at the gene ends were 6 bases for V and 8 bases for J; bases not matched to a gene: 9. CDR3 length: 13 residues. The DNA of the CDR3 is TGTGCCAGCAGAGTTCCGGGACAGGATCAGCAGTACTTC. Protein sequence: CASRVPGQDQQYF. Full variable domain (rest looked up from reference TRBV28 and TRBJ2-7): DVKVTQSSRYLVKRTGEKVFLECVQDMDHENMFWYRQDPGLGLRLIYFSYDVKMKEKGDIPEGYSVSREKKERFSLILESASTNQTSMYLCASRVPGQDQQYFGPGTRLTVT.

This clonotype showed up many times. This chain uses TRBV2 with TRBJ1-1; D remains ambiguous. Germline V gene sequence: CDR1 SNHLY, CDR2 FYNNEI. The CDR3 has 11 amino acids. CDR3 sequence reads: CVKTSNTEAFF. CDR3 nucleotide sequence: TGTGTAAAGACATCGAACACTGAAGCTTTCTTT.

Only a few counts were recorded for this clonotype. A much larger clone differs from this one at a single base, so this may be a read error. The chain couples TRBV11-2 to TRBJ1-2; D not resolved. Germline V gene lookup returns CDR1 SGHAT and CDR2 FQNNGV. This CDR3 is built from 14 residues. Here the CDR3 DNA reads TGTGCCAGCAGCTTAGGAGACACCAGCAGTGGCGACACCTTC. Amino acids: CASSLGDTSSGDTF.

This clonotype has at least ten counts. The chain carries TRBV29-1 and TRBJ2-7, with D possibly matching TRBD1 (5 bases). CDR1 SQVTM and CDR2 ANQGSEA come from the germline V gene. CDR3 size: 14 residues. V was clipped by 3 bases and J by 5 bases, with 17 bases between them. The CDR3 sequence: CSVEAQGLRNEQYF. As DNA, the CDR3 is TGCAGCGTTGAGGCCCAGGGTTTAAGGAACGAGCAGTACTTC.

The rearrangement links TRBV5-5 to TRBJ2-1, with unresolved D. The length of the CDR3 is 15 residues. Germline V lookup: CDR1 SGHKS, CDR2 YYEKEE (reference sequence). The germline V and J ends were trimmed by 0 bases and 0 bases, with 7 bases remaining between them. The CDR3: CASSLERISYNEQFF. The DNA of the CDR3 is TGTGCCAGCAGCTTGGAACGGATCTCCTACAATGAGCAGTTCTTC.

This clonotype was seen many times. V usage is TRBV30 and J usage is TRBJ1-5, with 9 bases identical to TRBD1. Germline V gene lookup returns CDR1 GTSNPN and CDR2 SVGIG (reference sequence). This CDR3 is 19 amino acids long. Unmatched junction bases numbered 18, after V lost 2 bases and J lost 4 bases. The CDR3 is CAWSPGQGIYRKPNQPQHF. The CDR3 coding sequence is TGTGCCTGGAGTCCTGGACAGGGGATATATCGGAAACCGAATCAGCCCCAGCATTTT.

The V call is TRBV5-1, the J call TRBJ1-1; unclear D gene. Germline CDR1 and CDR2: SGHRS and YFSETQ. V lost 2 bases to trimming and J lost 3 bases, with 8 bases between them. The CDR3 sequence is 13 residues long. CDR3 DNA: TGCGCCAGCAGCTTAGGATCCTACACTGAAGCTTTCTTT. It translates to CASSLGSYTEAFF. Combining the CDR3 with reference TRBV5-1 and TRBJ1-1 gives the whole variable domain KAGVTQTPRYLIKTRGQQVTLSCSPISGHRSVSWYQQTPGQGLQFLFEYFSETQRNKGNFPGRFSGRQFSNSRSEMNVSTLELGDSALYLCASSLGSYTEAFFGQGTRLTVV.

The table lists this clonotype with a count of one. The rearrangement joins TRBV28 to TRBJ1-4; no definite D call. V gave up 6 bases and J gave up 4 bases, with 9 bases separating them. This CDR3 contains 13 residues. CDR1 is MDHEN and CDR2 is SYDVKM in the germline V gene. CDR3: CASSWRRNEKLFF. CDR3 coding DNA: TGTGCCAGCAGCTGGCGGCGTAATGAAAAACTGTTTTTT.

Only a few counts were recorded for this clonotype. The V call is TRBV18, the J call TRBJ1-1; a possible D gene is TRBD1 (6 bases). Germline CDR1 reads KGHSH; CDR2 reads LQKENI. Trimming pared 3 bases from V and 8 bases from J, leaving 16 bases between. This CDR3 spans 14 amino acids. CDR3 nucleotides: TGTGCCAGCTCACCCGTCCAGGGACACGGGGAAGCTTTCTTT. This sequence encodes CASSPVQGHGEAFF. The complete variable domain, with remaining parts taken from reference TRBV18 and TRBJ1-1, reads NAGVMQNPRHLVRRRGQEARLRCSPMKGHSHVYWYRQLPEEGLKFMVYLQKENIIDESGMPKERFSAEFPKEGPSILRIQQVVRGDSAAYFCASSPVQGHGEAFFGQGTRLTVV.

The table lists this clonotype with many counts. The V and J genes are TRBV29-1 and TRBJ2-1; 7 positions match TRBD2. With 3 bases clipped from V and 12 bases from J, the junction kept 14 bases outside the gene matches. CDR1 is SQVTM, CDR2 ANQGSEA, per germline. The CDR3 extends over 14 amino acids. In nucleotides, the CDR3 is TGCAGCGTTGATGGTAGCGGGTCGTTCGTAGGGCAGTTCTTC. It translates to CSVDGSGSFVGQFF.

This clonotype was detected ten times or more. The chain recombines TRBV7-8 with TRBJ1-6; 8 nucleotides align to TRBD1. J lost 2 bases, V lost 1 base, and 7 bases had no gene match. CDR3 size: 18 residues. Germline CDR1 SGHVS, CDR2 FQNEAQ. Here the CDR3 DNA reads TGTGCCAGCAGCTTAGGGACAGGGACGATAACCTATAATTCACCCCTCCACTTT. Its translation is CASSLGTGTITYNSPLHF.

This clonotype came up many times. The V call is TRBV11-2, the J call TRBJ1-1; D call uncertain. The CDR3 has 13 residues. Germline assignment: CDR1 SGHAT and CDR2 FQNNGV. V was shortened by 4 bases and J by 0 bases, with 6 bases between the two germline ends. DNA of the CDR3: TGTGCCAGCAGCTCAGTAATGAACACTGAAGCTTTCTTT. Amino acid sequence: CASSSVMNTEAFF.

This clonotype was seen at least ten times. The V gene is TRBV28, the J gene TRBJ1-3; no clear D. CDR3 length: 15 residues. Germline V gives CDR1 MDHEN, CDR2 SYDVKM. The germline V and J ends were trimmed by 5 bases and 2 bases, with 13 bases remaining between them. The CDR3 coding sequence is TGTGCCAGCAGTCCGCTCCTGGGTCCTGGAAACACCATATATTTT. Encoded protein: CASSPLLGPGNTIYF.

Concerning this clonotype: This sequence may be a read error, since a much larger clone differs from it by one base. The chain joins TRBV7-9 to TRBJ1-5, with unresolved D. This CDR3 comprises 13 residues. Germline V gives CDR1 SEHNR, CDR2 FQNEAQ (reference sequence). In nucleotides, the CDR3 is TGTACCAGCAGCTTAGTGGAGAATGGACCCCAGCATTTT. Translating it yields CTSSLVENGPQHF.

The sample holds many counts of this clonotype. The chain recombines TRBV7-2 with TRBJ2-5; maybe TRBD1 (6 bases). The CDR3 has 12 amino acids. The germline V gene encodes CDR1 SGHTA and CDR2 FQGNSA. The V gene lost 6 bases and the J gene lost 4 bases, with 9 bases spanning the gap. The CDR3 sequence: CASRGAGETQYF. In DNA, the CDR3 is TGTGCCAGCAGGGGGGCAGGAGAGACCCAGTACTTC.

The sample holds many counts of this clonotype. The chain combines TRBV12-3 or TRBV12-4 with TRBJ2-4; 10 bases align to TRBD1. This CDR3 comprises 14 residues. V gave up 2 bases and J gave up 6 bases; unmatched junction bases: 1. CDR3 protein: CASSLWTGGNIQYF. In DNA, the CDR3 is TGTGCCAGCAGTTTATGGACAGGGGGAAACATTCAGTACTTC.

Many counts were recorded for this clonotype. This sequence joins TRBV5-1 and TRBJ2-3, with D tentatively TRBD2 (6 bases). The CDR3 consists of 14 residues. Germline assignment: CDR1 SGHRS and CDR2 YFSETQ. Trimming took off 6 bases at V and 4 bases at J, with 15 bases between the two ends. The CDR3 bases are TGCGCCAGCAAGCGGGCGCCTGGGGCAGATACGCAGTATTTT. Amino acids: CASKRAPGADTQYF.

This clonotype was seen a few times. The rearrangement uses TRBV5-1 and TRBJ1-2, with D possibly being TRBD1 (5 bases). CDR1 and CDR2 from the germline V gene are SGHRS and YFSETQ. V lost 3 bases to trimming and J lost 3 bases, with 12 bases between them. CDR3 length: 14 residues. The CDR3 reads CASSSLRGDYGYTF. Here the CDR3 DNA reads TGCGCCAGCAGCTCCCTCCGGGGCGACTATGGCTACACCTTC.

This clonotype has at least ten counts. This chain uses TRBV5-1 with TRBJ2-7; a possible D gene is TRBD2 (5 bases). CDR1 is SGHRS, CDR2 YFSETQ, per germline. Trimming shortened V by 0 bases and J by 1 base, and 8 bases separated the two germline ends. CDR3 size: 14 residues. The CDR3 protein is CASSLGAVSYEQYF. The CDR3 DNA follows: TGCGCCAGCAGCTTGGGAGCGGTTTCCTACGAGCAGTACTTC.

Only a few counts were recorded for this clonotype. Since a much larger clone is just one base distant, this may be a read error. The chain recombines TRBV7-8 with TRBJ1-4; TRBD1 matches 7 bases. Germline-derived CDR1 and CDR2 are SGHVS and FQNEAQ. This CDR3 contains 14 residues. The CDR3 DNA is TGTGTCAGCAGCCACAGGGGCGCTAATGAAAAACTGTTTTTT. It translates to CVSSHRGANEKLFF.